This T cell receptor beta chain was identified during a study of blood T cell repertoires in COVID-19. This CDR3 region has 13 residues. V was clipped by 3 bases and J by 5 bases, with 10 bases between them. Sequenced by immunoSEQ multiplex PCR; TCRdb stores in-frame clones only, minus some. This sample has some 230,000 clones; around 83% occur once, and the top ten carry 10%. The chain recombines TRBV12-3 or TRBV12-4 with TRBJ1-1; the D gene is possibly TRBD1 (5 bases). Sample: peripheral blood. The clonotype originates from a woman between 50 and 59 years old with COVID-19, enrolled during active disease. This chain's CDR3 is CASSFYGGTEAFF. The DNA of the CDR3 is TGTGCCAGCAGTTTTTACGGGGGAACTGAAGCTTTCTTT.